The 25 T cell receptor beta chains below all came from one sample that was sequenced in a study of T cell responses to AZD1222 COVID-19 vaccine. Profiling relied on immunoSEQ multiplex PCR, and the TCRdb table lists in-frame clones only, not all of them. Here the sample spans tens of thousands of clones, 92% being singletons. This sample comprised peripheral blood, obtained 28 days after the second AZD1222 dose. These receptors were collected from an adult who received the AZD1222 COVID-19 vaccine.

The rearrangement uses TRBV4-3 and TRBJ2-7, with D hard to call. The ends were cut back, 1 base at V and 7 bases at J, with 14 bases in the middle. Germline loops: CDR1 LGHNA, CDR2 YSLEER. The CDR3 sequence is 14 residues long. The CDR3 region is CASSQAPGLGEQYF. The CDR3 nucleotides read TGCGCCAGCAGCCAAGCTCCCGGCCTAGGAGAGCAGTACTTC.

This clone is deemed medium-sized. The V and J genes are TRBV6-6 and TRBJ1-5, with unresolved D. The CDR3 consists of 13 residues. Trimming left V 2 bases short and J 9 bases short, with 11 bases between. Germline CDR1 reads MNHNY; CDR2 reads SVGAGI (reference sequence). The CDR3 loop is CASSYGDGWPQHF. The CDR3 nucleotides are TGTGCCAGCAGTTACGGAGATGGCTGGCCCCAGCATTTT.

The rearrangement links TRBV5-4 to TRBJ2-2, with D tentatively TRBD2 (6 bases). The germline V and J ends were trimmed by 0 bases and 4 bases, with 10 bases remaining between them. CDR1 is SGHNT and CDR2 is YYREEE in the germline V gene (reference sequence). The CDR3 sequence is 15 residues long. CDR3 loop: CASSLDREFTGELFF. CDR3 DNA sequence: TGTGCCAGCAGCTTGGATCGGGAGTTCACCGGGGAGCTGTTTTTT.

The chain combines TRBV3-1 (or the pseudogene TRBV3-2) with TRBJ1-4; D is undetermined. The V gene's germline CDR1 is LGHDT and CDR2 YNNKEL (reference sequence). CDR3 length equals 14 residues. The V gene lost 6 bases and the J gene lost 8 bases, with 16 bases spanning the gap. For the CDR3, the DNA is TGTGCCAGCAGACCCTCACGGCGGGCCGAAAAACTGTTTTTT. Translated: CASRPSRRAEKLFF.

The V gene is TRBV7-6, the J gene TRBJ2-7; perhaps D is TRBD1 or TRBD2 (6 bases each). CDR3 size: 16 residues. Trimming removed 1 base from V and 0 bases from J, with 13 bases in between. Germline loops: CDR1 SGHVS, CDR2 FNYEAQ. The CDR3 region is CASSLDGGLSSYEQYF. For the CDR3, the DNA is TGTGCCAGCAGCTTAGATGGGGGGCTTAGCTCCTACGAGCAGTACTTC. The entire variable domain, with the rest obtained from reference TRBV7-6 and TRBJ2-7, is as follows: GAGVSQSPRYKVTKRGQDVALRCDPISGHVSLYWYRQALGQGPEFLTYFNYEAQQDKSGLPNDRFSAERPEGSISTLTIQRTEQRDSAMYRCASSLDGGLSSYEQYFGPGTRLTVT.

The gene calls are TRBV4-3 and TRBJ2-3; no reliable D call. Trimming stripped 1 base from V and 4 bases from J, with 12 bases between. Germline loops: CDR1 LGHNA, CDR2 YSLEER. The CDR3 loop spans 15 amino acids. CDR3 coding DNA: TGCGCCAGCAGCCAAGTAGGTGGCCTCGCAGATACGCAGTATTTT. This sequence encodes CASSQVGGLADTQYF.

The chain uses TRBV6-5 and TRBJ1-1; TRBD1 matches at 9 bases. The CDR3 runs to 14 residues. The V and J ends lost 4 bases and 1 base, in that order; junction bases with no gene match: 1. Looked up from germline, CDR1 is MNHEY and CDR2 is SVGAGI. The CDR3 sequence: CASSWTGENTEAFF. DNA for the CDR3: TGTGCCAGCAGTTGGACAGGGGAGAACACTGAAGCTTTCTTT.

The chain uses TRBV19 and TRBJ2-5; 7 bases are a match to TRBD1. With V trimmed by 7 bases and J by 5 bases, 13 bases remained unmatched. Germline V gene lookup returns CDR1 LNHDA and CDR2 SQIVND (reference sequence). The CDR3 is made up of 15 amino acids. CDR3 nucleotide sequence: TGTGCCAGTACCGATACAGGGGACGGGGTGGAGACCCAGTACTTC. Translated: CASTDTGDGVETQYF.

This rearrangement joins TRBV4-1 to TRBJ1-2; no clear D gene. Trimming left V 0 bases short and J 7 bases short, with 15 bases between. Looked up from germline, CDR1 is MGHRA and CDR2 is YSYEKL. The CDR3 runs to 15 residues. The CDR3 protein is CASSQEGGESGGYTF. The CDR3 DNA is TGCGCCAGCAGCCAAGAAGGCGGGGAGTCGGGTGGCTACACCTTC.

The chain carries TRBV29-1 and TRBJ1-4, with TRBD1 as a possible D gene (6 bases). The V end lost 7 bases, the J end lost 5 bases, and 17 bases lay between the germline ends. The germline V gene has CDR1 SQVTM and CDR2 ANQGSEA. This CDR3 spans 14 amino acids. The CDR3 DNA reads as TGCAGCGCCCTCTCGTCGGGGGCGAATGAAAAACTGTTTTTT. Its translation is CSALSSGANEKLFF.

The rearrangement joins TRBV5-1 to TRBJ2-1; tentative D call: TRBD1 (6 bases). V lost 5 bases, J lost 7 bases, and 25 bases lay in between. The CDR3 contains 17 residues. The V gene's germline CDR1 is SGHRS and CDR2 YFSETQ. The CDR3 coding sequence is TGCGCCAGCAGTCTTTCGACAGGTCCGGGGTTGGGGAATGAGCAGTTCTTC. Translating gives CASSLSTGPGLGNEQFF.

The chain carries TRBV30 and TRBJ1-2; D gene ambiguous. Germline V gene sequence: CDR1 GTSNPN, CDR2 SVGIG (reference sequence). This CDR3 is 14 amino acids long. The V gene lost 3 bases and the J gene lost 4 bases, with 15 bases spanning the gap. The CDR3: CAWSPGSGVYGYTF. The CDR3 bases are TGTGCCTGGAGCCCCGGGTCCGGAGTCTATGGCTACACCTTC.

This chain connects TRBV2 to TRBJ1-1, with D unclear. Between the trimmed V and J ends, which lost 6 bases and 1 base, there was a span of 15 bases. Germline lookup yields CDR1 SNHLY and CDR2 FYNNEI. This CDR3 is 15 amino acids long. The CDR3 DNA reads as TGTGCCAGCAGACAAACGGGCAGCCAGAACACTGAAGCTTTCTTT. It is translated as CASRQTGSQNTEAFF. The full variable domain, rest sourced from reference TRBV2 and TRBJ1-1, is EPEVTQTPSHQVTQMGQEVILRCVPISNHLYFYWYRQILGQKVEFLVSFYNNEISEKSEIFDDQFSVERPDGSNFTLKIRSTKLEDSAMYFCASRQTGSQNTEAFFGQGTRLTVV.

The chain joins TRBV24-1 to TRBJ2-3; unclear D gene. The CDR3 sequence is 14 residues long. Germline V gene data show CDR1 as KGHDR and CDR2 as SFDVKD. V gave up 9 bases and J gave up 1 base, with 13 bases separating them. The CDR3 DNA sequence: TGTGCCACCGGTACAAGCTACGGCACAGATACGCAGTATTTT. Translating it yields CATGTSYGTDTQYF.

The chain is built from TRBV7-3 and TRBJ2-7; D is possibly TRBD1 (6 bases). Germline V gene data show CDR1 as SGHTA and CDR2 as FQGTGA. The CDR3 consists of 13 residues. Trimming took 5 bases from V and 4 from J, leaving 12 bases between them. CDR3 nucleotides: TGTGCCAGCAGCCCACGGACAGCGTACGAGCAGTACTTC. Residues: CASSPRTAYEQYF.

The chain couples TRBV7-3 to TRBJ2-1; 7 bases agree with TRBD2. Germline trimming cut 3 bases from V and 9 bases from J; bases unmatched to any gene: 5. Germline V gene sequence: CDR1 SGHTA, CDR2 FQGTGA. The CDR3 has 13 amino acids. DNA of the CDR3: TGTGCCAGCAGCTTTGGGGGGGACGGTGAGCAGTTCTTC. This codes for CASSFGGDGEQFF.

V is TRBV5-8 and J is TRBJ2-1; D remains ambiguous. Trimming removed 4 bases at V and 4 bases at J, with 12 bases between. CDR3 length: 14 residues. Germline CDR1 reads SGHTS; CDR2 reads YDEGEE. CDR3 coding DNA: TGTGCCAGCAGCCAGGACCTGGGGTACAATGAGCAGTTCTTC. Amino acids: CASSQDLGYNEQFF.

The chain is built from TRBV18 and TRBJ1-2; 7 bases align to TRBD1. The trim removed 3 bases at V and 3 bases at J, leaving 7 bases unmatched. The length of the CDR3 is 15 residues. Looked up from germline, CDR1 is KGHSH and CDR2 is LQKENI. CDR3 residues: CASSPFTGEYYGYTF. The CDR3 DNA sequence: TGTGCCAGCTCACCCTTCACAGGGGAGTACTATGGCTACACCTTC.

The chain uses TRBV6-5 and TRBJ2-5, with unresolved D. The CDR3 runs 11 residues. V was pared by 4 bases and J by 4 bases, with 4 bases between. Germline V lookup: CDR1 MNHEY, CDR2 SVGAGI. For the CDR3, the DNA is TGTGCCAGCAGTTTTGGAGAGACCCAGTACTTC. Its translation: CASSFGETQYF.

This chain links TRBV5-4 with TRBJ1-1; 7 positions agree with TRBD1. V lost 10 bases, J lost 0 bases, and 6 bases stayed unmatched. Germline CDR1 reads SGHNT; CDR2 reads YYREEE (reference sequence). The CDR3 spans 13 residues. CDR3 nucleotide sequence: TGTGCCGGCGGGACAGAAATGAACACTGAAGCTTTCTTT. Translating it yields CAGGTEMNTEAFF.

The V call is TRBV6-5, the J call TRBJ1-5; D gene ambiguous. V was trimmed by 6 bases and J by 6 bases, leaving 18 bases between them. The CDR3 extends over 15 amino acids. CDR1 and CDR2 (germline): MNHEY, SVGAGI. CDR3 nucleotides: TGTGCCAGCAGCGAGAGCAGAGGTGGCGGTCAGCCCCAGCATTTT. Its protein is CASSESRGGGQPQHF.

This clone was detected once. The chain couples TRBV11-2 to TRBJ1-4, with unresolved D. The CDR3 runs to 14 residues. CDR1 is SGHAT, CDR2 FQNNGV, per germline. Trimming took off 0 bases at V and 8 bases at J, with 10 bases between the two ends. This CDR3 reads CASSLDRAGEKLFF. The CDR3 DNA is TGTGCCAGCAGCTTAGATAGGGCAGGCGAAAAACTGTTTTTT.

This chain connects TRBV30 to TRBJ1-3; D unclear. The V end was cut by 2 bases, the J end by 4 bases, with 12 bases between. From germline, CDR1 is GTSNPN and CDR2 SVGIG (reference sequence). The CDR3 contains 14 residues. In DNA, the CDR3 is TGTGCCTGGAGTTCCTGGGGAGAAGGAAACACCATATATTTT. Translation gives CAWSSWGEGNTIYF.

This clone is a singleton in its sample. The chain combines TRBV29-1 with TRBJ1-5, with D perhaps TRBD1 (6 bases). The CDR3 is 16 amino acids. V was pared by 6 bases and J by 5 bases, with 23 bases between. CDR1 and CDR2 (germline): SQVTM, ANQGSEA. In DNA, the CDR3 is TGCAGCGTGCGGGCCAATGGGGGGCCAGCGGATCAGCCCCAGCATTTT. Protein sequence: CSVRANGGPADQPQHF.

The V and J genes are TRBV5-6 and TRBJ1-3, with D unresolved. The germline gives CDR1 SGHDT, CDR2 YYEEEE. This CDR3 contains 15 residues. Trimming removed 2 bases at V and 0 bases at J, with 9 bases between. The CDR3 sequence: CASSFWHLSGNTIYF. CDR3 sequence (DNA): TGTGCCAGCAGCTTTTGGCACCTCTCTGGAAACACCATATATTTT.